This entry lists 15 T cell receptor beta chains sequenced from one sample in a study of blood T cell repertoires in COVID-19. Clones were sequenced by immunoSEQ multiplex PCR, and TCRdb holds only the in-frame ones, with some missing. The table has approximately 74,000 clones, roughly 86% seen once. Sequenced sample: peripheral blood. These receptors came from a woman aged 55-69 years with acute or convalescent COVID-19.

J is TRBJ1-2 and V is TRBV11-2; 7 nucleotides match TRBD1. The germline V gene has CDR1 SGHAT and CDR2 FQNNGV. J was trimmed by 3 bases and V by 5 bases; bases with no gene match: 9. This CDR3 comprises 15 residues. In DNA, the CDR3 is TGTGCCAGCAGCACCCTACCACAGGGGTACTATGGCTACACCTTC. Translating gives CASSTLPQGYYGYTF.

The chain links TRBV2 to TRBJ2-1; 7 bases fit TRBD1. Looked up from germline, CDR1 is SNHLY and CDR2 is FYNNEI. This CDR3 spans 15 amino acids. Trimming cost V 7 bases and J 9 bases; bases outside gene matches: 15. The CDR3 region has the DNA TGTGCCAGCAACCCCAACCGGGACAGTCTGAGTGAGCAGTTCTTC. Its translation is CASNPNRDSLSEQFF.

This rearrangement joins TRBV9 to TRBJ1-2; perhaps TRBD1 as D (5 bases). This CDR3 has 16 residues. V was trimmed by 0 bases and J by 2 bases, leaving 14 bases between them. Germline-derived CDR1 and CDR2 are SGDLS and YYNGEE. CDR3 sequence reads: CASSVGMGGNNYGYTF. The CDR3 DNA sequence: TGTGCCAGCAGCGTAGGAATGGGGGGGAACAACTATGGCTACACCTTC.

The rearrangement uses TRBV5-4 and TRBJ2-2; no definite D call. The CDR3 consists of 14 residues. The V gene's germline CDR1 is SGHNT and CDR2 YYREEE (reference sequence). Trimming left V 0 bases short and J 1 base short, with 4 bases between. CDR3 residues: CASSLGQNTGELFF. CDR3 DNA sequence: TGTGCCAGCAGCTTGGGACAGAACACCGGGGAGCTGTTTTTT.

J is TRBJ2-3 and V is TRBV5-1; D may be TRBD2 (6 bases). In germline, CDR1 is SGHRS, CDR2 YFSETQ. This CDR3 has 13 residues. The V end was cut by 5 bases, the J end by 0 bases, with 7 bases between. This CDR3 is CASRGTSTDTQYF. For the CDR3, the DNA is TGCGCCAGCAGGGGGACTAGCACAGATACGCAGTATTTT.

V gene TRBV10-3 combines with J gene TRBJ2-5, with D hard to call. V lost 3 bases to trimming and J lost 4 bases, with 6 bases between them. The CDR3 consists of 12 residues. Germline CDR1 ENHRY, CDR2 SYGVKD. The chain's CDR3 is CAISDGPETQYF. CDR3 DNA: TGTGCCATCAGTGATGGCCCAGAGACCCAGTACTTC.

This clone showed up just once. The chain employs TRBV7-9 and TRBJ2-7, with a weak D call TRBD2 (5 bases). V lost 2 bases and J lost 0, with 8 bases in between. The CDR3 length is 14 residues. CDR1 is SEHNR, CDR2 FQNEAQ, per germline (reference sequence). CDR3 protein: CASSLSGDSYEQYF. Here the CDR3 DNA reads TGTGCCAGCAGCTTATCCGGGGACTCCTACGAGCAGTACTTC.

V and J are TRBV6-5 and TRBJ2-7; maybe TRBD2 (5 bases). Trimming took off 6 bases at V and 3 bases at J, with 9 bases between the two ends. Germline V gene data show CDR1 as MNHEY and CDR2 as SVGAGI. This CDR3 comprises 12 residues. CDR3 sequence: CASSPRDYEQYF. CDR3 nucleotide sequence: TGTGCCAGCAGCCCACGGGACTACGAGCAGTACTTC.

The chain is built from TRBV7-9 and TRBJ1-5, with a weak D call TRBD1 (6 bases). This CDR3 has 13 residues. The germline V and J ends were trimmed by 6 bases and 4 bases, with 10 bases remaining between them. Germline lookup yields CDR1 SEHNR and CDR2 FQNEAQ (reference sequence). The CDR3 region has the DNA TGTGCCAGCAGGACAGGTCCTAATCAGCCCCAGCATTTT. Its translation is CASRTGPNQPQHF.

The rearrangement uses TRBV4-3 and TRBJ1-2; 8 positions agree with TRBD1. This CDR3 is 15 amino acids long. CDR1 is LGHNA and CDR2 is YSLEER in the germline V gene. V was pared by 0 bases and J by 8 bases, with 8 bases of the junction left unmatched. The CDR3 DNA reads TGCGCCAGCAGCCAAGATGGGACAGGAAGAGGGGGCTACACCTTC. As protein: CASSQDGTGRGGYTF.

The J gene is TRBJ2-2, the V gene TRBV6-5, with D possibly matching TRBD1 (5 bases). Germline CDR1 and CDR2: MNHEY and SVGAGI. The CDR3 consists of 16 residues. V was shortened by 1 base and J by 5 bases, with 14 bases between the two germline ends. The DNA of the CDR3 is TGTGCCAGCAGTTACTTGGGGCAGTTCGGGACCGGGGAGCTGTTTTTT. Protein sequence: CASSYLGQFGTGELFF.

This CDR3 reads CASSQGGSSYNEQFF. CDR3 in DNA: TGTGCCAGCAGCCAAGGCGGGAGCTCCTACAATGAGCAGTTCTTC. The chain carries TRBV11-3 and TRBJ2-1; 7 nucleotides line up with TRBD2. Germline V gene lookup returns CDR1 SGHNT and CDR2 YENEEA. The V segment lost 5 bases and the J segment 0 bases; nucleotides outside the gene matches: 4. This CDR3 spans 15 amino acids.

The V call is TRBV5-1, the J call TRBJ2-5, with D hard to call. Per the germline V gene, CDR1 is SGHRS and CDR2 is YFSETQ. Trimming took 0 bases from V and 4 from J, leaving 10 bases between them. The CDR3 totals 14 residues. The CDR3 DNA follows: TGCGCCAGCAGCTTGGGTGAGGCGGTAGAGACCCAGTACTTC. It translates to CASSLGEAVETQYF.

The CDR3 region is CASSAQGVIGYTF. The DNA for the CDR3 is TGTGCCAGCAGTGCACAGGGGGTTATTGGCTACACCTTC. The rearrangement joins TRBV28 to TRBJ1-2; 8 positions agree with TRBD1. V was clipped by 5 bases and J by 7 bases; unmatched bases: 6. Germline lookup yields CDR1 MDHEN and CDR2 SYDVKM. This CDR3 is 13 amino acids long.

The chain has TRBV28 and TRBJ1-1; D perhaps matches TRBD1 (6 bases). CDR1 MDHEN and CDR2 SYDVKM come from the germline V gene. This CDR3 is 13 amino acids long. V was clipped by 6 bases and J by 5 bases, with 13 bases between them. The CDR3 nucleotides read TGTGCCAGCAGCCCCAGGGGTTGGACTGAAGCTTTCTTT. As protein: CASSPRGWTEAFF.